These 15 T cell receptor beta chains originate from one sample sequenced in a study of beta chain features in type 1 diabetes. All of the isolated RNA was reverse transcribed, so expressed TCRB transcripts were sequenced. Profiling relied on immunoSEQ multiplex PCR, and the TCRdb table lists in-frame clones only, not all of them. The table has under 450,000 clones, around 14% seen once. The sequencing input was naive CD4+ T cells from blood. The receptors stem from a man between 25 and 39 years old in good health.

The chain has TRBV5-1 and TRBJ2-5, with TRBD2 identical over 12 bases. CDR3 length: 15 residues. From germline, CDR1 is SGHRS and CDR2 YFSETQ. V lost 4 bases to trimming and J lost 5 bases; unmatched junction nucleotides: 6. For the CDR3, the DNA is TGCGCCAGCAGCCTAGCGGGAGGGAGAGTGGAGACCCAGTACTTC. It specifies CASSLAGGRVETQYF. The full variable domain, in which reference TRBV5-1 and TRBJ2-5 provide the parts outside the CDR3, is KAGVTQTPRYLIKTRGQQVTLSCSPISGHRSVSWYQQTPGQGLQFLFEYFSETQRNKGNFPGRFSGRQFSNSRSEMNVSTLELGDSALYLCASSLAGGRVETQYFGPGTRLLVL.

This clone has at least ten counts. The chain links TRBV30 to TRBJ2-6, with D hard to call. The CDR3 is 13 amino acids. CDR1 GTSNPN and CDR2 SVGIG come from the germline V gene (reference sequence). The V and J ends lost 4 bases and 4 bases respectively, with 8 bases between them. In nucleotides, the CDR3 is TGTGCCTGGAAGGTGTCCGGGGCCAACGTCCTGACTTTC. Residues: CAWKVSGANVLTF.

This rearrangement joins TRBV6-1 to TRBJ1-6; D ambiguous. The CDR3 has 16 residues. The V gene lost 1 base and the J gene lost 8 bases, with 15 bases spanning the gap. The germline V gene has CDR1 MNHNS and CDR2 SASEGT. DNA of the CDR3: TGTGCCAGCAGTGAAGTGAGACCGGGCCCCTATTCACCCCTCCACTTT. Its protein product is CASSEVRPGPYSPLHF.

The chain couples TRBV6-5 to TRBJ2-5, with a possible D match to TRBD2 (6 bases). In germline, CDR1 is MNHEY, CDR2 SVGAGI. The V end was cut by 6 bases, the J end by 4 bases, with 12 bases between. CDR3 length equals 13 residues. The CDR3 loop reads CASSRGTVETQYF. The DNA of the CDR3 is TGTGCCAGCAGCCGGGGGACGGTAGAGACCCAGTACTTC.

V and J are TRBV18 and TRBJ2-1; D is ambiguous. V dropped 6 bases and J dropped 9 bases, with 15 bases sitting between them. The germline V gene encodes CDR1 KGHSH and CDR2 LQKENI. This CDR3 has 13 residues. The CDR3 sequence: CASSGKIGGEQFF. DNA for the CDR3: TGTGCCAGCTCCGGAAAGATTGGCGGTGAGCAGTTCTTC. Looking up the rest from reference TRBV18 and TRBJ2-1 gives the full variable domain: NAGVMQNPRHLVRRRGQEARLRCSPMKGHSHVYWYRQLPEEGLKFMVYLQKENIIDESGMPKERFSAEFPKEGPSILRIQQVVRGDSAAYFCASSGKIGGEQFFGPGTRLTVL.

The CDR3 region is CASSPTRDSTDTQYF. CDR3 DNA: TGTGCCAGCAGCCCCACCCGGGACAGCACAGATACGCAGTATTTT. The chain employs TRBV5-4 and TRBJ2-3; D may match TRBD1 or TRBD2 (5 bases each). The CDR3 covers 15 residues. V gave up 4 bases and J gave up 0 bases, with 12 bases separating them. Germline CDR1 reads SGHNT; CDR2 reads YYREEE (reference sequence).

This clone has just a few counts. V and J are TRBV6-1 and TRBJ2-6; no firm D call. The CDR3 sequence is 14 residues long. Trimming left V 2 bases short and J 8 bases short, with 10 bases between. Germline-derived CDR1 and CDR2 are MNHNS and SASEGT. The CDR3 nucleotides are TGTGCCAGCAGTGAAATCGTCTCCCCCAACGTCCTGACTTTC. Amino acids: CASSEIVSPNVLTF.

This clone showed up just a few times. V gene TRBV29-1 combines with J gene TRBJ2-1, with 8 bases matching TRBD1. The CDR3 contains 11 residues. V dropped 5 bases and J dropped 15; count of bases not matched to a gene: 9. Germline V CDR1 and CDR2: SQVTM, ANQGSEA. The CDR3 sequence is CSVSNRDRWFF. The DNA of the CDR3 is TGCAGCGTTTCTAACCGGGACAGGTGGTTCTTC.

A remark on this clone: Other DNA sequences in the sample encode the same CDR3. The chain carries TRBV30 and TRBJ2-7; D may be TRBD2 (7 bases). Trimming cost V 0 bases and J 6 bases, with 9 bases left between them. This CDR3 comprises 12 residues. Germline loops: CDR1 GTSNPN, CDR2 SVGIG (reference sequence). Here the CDR3 DNA reads TGTGCCTGGAGTGTAGGGGGGGCCGAGCAGTACGTC. It codes for CAWSVGGAEQYV.

The chain recombines TRBV14 with TRBJ2-7; D is possibly TRBD1 (5 bases). Germline CDR1 is SGHDN and CDR2 is FVKESK. The CDR3 is 14 amino acids. Trimming took off 1 base at V and 2 bases at J, with 9 bases between the two ends. CDR3 DNA sequence: TGTGCCAGCAGCCAAGGAGCAGGGACCTACGAGCAGTACTTC. Amino acids: CASSQGAGTYEQYF.

The rearrangement uses TRBV7-2 and TRBJ2-3, with TRBD2 identical over 7 bases. The CDR3 runs 15 residues. V shed 6 bases, J shed 1 base, and the junction held 7 bases outside the gene matches. Germline V gene data show CDR1 as SGHTA and CDR2 as FQGNSA. Here the CDR3 reads CASRASSGGTDTQYF. CDR3 DNA: TGTGCCAGCAGGGCCTCGAGCGGGGGCACAGATACGCAGTATTTT.

This clone showed up just a few times. This chain connects TRBV5-4 to TRBJ2-6; 12 bases are shared with TRBD1. Trimming cost V 6 bases and J 0 bases; bases outside gene matches: 4. This CDR3 is 17 amino acids long. In germline, CDR1 is SGHNT, CDR2 YYREEE (reference sequence). The CDR3 sequence is CASTPGQGASGANVLTF. In DNA, the CDR3 is TGTGCCAGCACCCCGGGACAGGGGGCCTCTGGGGCCAACGTCCTGACTTTC.

This clone was picked up a small number of times. The chain links TRBV29-1 to TRBJ2-3, with D possibly being TRBD2 (6 bases). V was cut by 4 bases and J by 4 bases, with 12 bases left in between. The V gene's germline CDR1 is SQVTM and CDR2 ANQGSEA. The CDR3 contains 13 residues. Written as DNA, the CDR3 is TGCAGCGTTGTGTCCAGGGAGGCAGATACGCAGTATTTT. Translation gives CSVVSREADTQYF.

The rearrangement links TRBV19 to TRBJ2-1; 9 bases agree with TRBD2. The CDR3 contains 15 residues. The germline V gene encodes CDR1 LNHDA and CDR2 SQIVND (reference sequence). V dropped 6 bases and J dropped 8; count of bases not matched to a gene: 11. CDR3: CASRPPSGTKDEQFF. CDR3 bases: TGTGCCAGTAGGCCCCCTAGCGGGACGAAAGATGAGCAGTTCTTC.

This chain uses TRBV18 with TRBJ1-4; D call uncertain. V was trimmed by 2 bases and J by 0 bases, leaving 13 bases between them. This CDR3 is built from 17 residues. Germline V CDR1 and CDR2: KGHSH, LQKENI. In DNA form, the CDR3 reads TGTGCCAGCTCACCATCGCTCAGGCTTCCAACTAATGAAAAACTGTTTTTT. The encoded protein is CASSPSLRLPTNEKLFF. The full variable domain, completed using reference TRBV18 and TRBJ1-4, is NAGVMQNPRHLVRRRGQEARLRCSPMKGHSHVYWYRQLPEEGLKFMVYLQKENIIDESGMPKERFSAEFPKEGPSILRIQQVVRGDSAAYFCASSPSLRLPTNEKLFFGSGTQLSVL.